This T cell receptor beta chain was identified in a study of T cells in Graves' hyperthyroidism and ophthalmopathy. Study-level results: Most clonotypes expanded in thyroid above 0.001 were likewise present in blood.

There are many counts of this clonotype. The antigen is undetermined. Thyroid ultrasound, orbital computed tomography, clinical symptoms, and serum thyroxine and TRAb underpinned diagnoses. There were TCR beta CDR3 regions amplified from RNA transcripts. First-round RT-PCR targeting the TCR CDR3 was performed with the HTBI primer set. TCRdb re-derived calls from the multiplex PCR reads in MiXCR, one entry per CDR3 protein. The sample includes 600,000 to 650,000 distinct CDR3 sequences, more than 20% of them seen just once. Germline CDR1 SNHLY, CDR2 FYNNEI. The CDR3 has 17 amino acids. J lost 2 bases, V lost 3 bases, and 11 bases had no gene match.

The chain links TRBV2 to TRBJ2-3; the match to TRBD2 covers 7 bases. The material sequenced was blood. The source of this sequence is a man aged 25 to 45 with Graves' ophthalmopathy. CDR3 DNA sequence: TGTGCCAGCAGTGAGGTTCGCCTAGCGGTACCCACAGATACGCAGTATTTT. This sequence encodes CASSEVRLAVPTDTQYF.